This T cell receptor (beta chain) was found in a study of cytomegalovirus exposure and HLA in healthy donors. Trimming left V 4 bases short and J 3 bases short, with 19 bases between. This CDR3 region has 16 residues. CDR1 and CDR2 from the germline V gene are SGHTS and YDEGEE. As regards this clone: The antigen remains undetermined.

Study outcomes and limitations: In a later analysis, TCR beta V- and J-gene trimming showed a link to a missense DCLRE1C variant. Per a later analysis, HLA-associated TCR beta chains showed more clonal expansion than other, equally common TCR beta chains. Later on, an analysis tied approximately 17,000 TCR beta sequences to HLA alleles at 0.05 false discovery rate. Reportedly, diagnosis of cytomegalovirus status by the classifier showed high specificity and sensitivity.

The study ran its PCR with 60 Vbeta and 13 Jbeta primers. Measured with immunoSEQ multiplex PCR; TCRdb has only the in-frame clones, and not every one. The table includes roughly 80,000 clones, over 60% detected once. The source of this sequence is a male donor in good health and CMV-seropositive. This sequence joins TRBV5-8 and TRBJ2-5, with D uncertain. Material: PBMCs. The CDR3: CASSTTSALFKETQYF. CDR3 DNA sequence: TGTGCCAGCAGCACCACTTCAGCGCTTTTCAAAGAGACCCAGTACTTC.